Listed below are T cell receptor beta chains from one sample, sequenced in a study of OX40 agonist ivuxolimab in advanced cancers. Method: immunoSEQ multiplex PCR; TCRdb's copy keeps in-frame clones and lacks some. The table records 20,000 or so clones, approximately 85% of them present only once. The sequences come from CD4+ or CD8+ T cells sorted from blood, collected in a trial of the OX40 agonist ivuxolimab. Source of these receptors: an adult with an advanced solid tumor such as melanoma, head and neck, liver or kidney cancer. CDR3s include the opening cysteine and the closing phenylalanine or tryptophan. Fields, in order: D gene, V gene, J gene, clone size, CDR3 DNA, CDR3 protein. A D gene is named only where the DNA matches it firmly. Only some rows state a clone size, as once, few, many or a class for expanded clones.

>TRBD1|TRBV14|TRBJ2-7|.
TGTGCCAGCAGCCCGCAAGGGATAAGGGGGCGGAAGGGCCCCTACGAGCAGTACTTC
CASSPQGIRGRKGPYEQYF
>.|TRBV27|TRBJ2-1|.
TGTGCCAGCAGGCCAAGCTCCTACAATGAGCAGTTCTTC
CASRPSSYNEQFF
>.|TRBV5-8|TRBJ2-1|.
TGTGCCAGCAGCTTGGTCCTCTATATCGACAATGAGCAGTTCTTC
CASSLVLYIDNEQFF
>.|TRBV7-9|TRBJ2-5|.
TGTGCCAGCAGGAACCCCTGGGACACCGTGACCCAGTACTTC
CASRNPWDTVTQYF
>TRBD1|TRBV7-2|TRBJ1-2|.
TGTGCCAGCAGCTCAGGGGGCGCATTCACCTTC
CASSSGGAFTF
>TRBD2|TRBV28|TRBJ2-1|.
TGTGCCAGCAGGGGTCTAGCGGGCTACAATGAGCAGTTCTTC
CASRGLAGYNEQFF
>.|TRBV6-1|TRBJ2-1|.
TGTGCCAGCAGACTTTACAGGGTTTTCTATGAGCAGTTCTTC
CASRLYRVFYEQFF
>.|TRBV6-1|TRBJ2-5|.
TGTGCCAGCAGATTGCATCTATGGGAAGAGACCCAGTACTTC
CASRLHLWEETQYF
>TRBD2|TRBV30|TRBJ2-3|once
TGTGCCTCTAGTCCGGGACTAGCAAGAGATACGCAGTATTTT
CASSPGLARDTQYF
>TRBD2|TRBV28|TRBJ2-7|.
TGTGCCAGCAGTTTATTCGGTACTAGCGGGAGGGGTTCCTACGAGCAGTACTTC
CASSLFGTSGRGSYEQYF
>.|TRBV6-5|TRBJ1-2|.
TGTGCCAGCAGTTACTCGATGCGAATAACAAGCTACACCTTC
CASSYSMRITSYTF
>.|TRBV7-2|TRBJ2-3|.
TGTGCCAGCAGCTTAAGACGGGGCACAGATACGCAGTATTTT
CASSLRRGTDTQYF
>.|TRBV27|TRBJ1-1|few
TGTGCCAGCAGTTTCCGCAGGGAGGTCACTGAAGCTTTCTTT
CASSFRREVTEAFF
>.|TRBV5-1|TRBJ2-7|.
TGCGCCAGCAGCTTTTCAACTAACTACGAGCAGTACTTC
CASSFSTNYEQYF
>.|TRBV25-1|TRBJ2-1|.
TGTGCCAGCGGGGGCGGGTCCCTTTCCTACAATGAGCAGTTCTTC
CASGGGSLSYNEQFF
>.|TRBV29-1|TRBJ2-3|.
TGCAGCGTCGGAGCCCGGATTAGCACAGATACGCAGTATTTT
CSVGARISTDTQYF
>.|TRBV10-1|TRBJ1-1|.
TGCGCCAGCAGTGAGCAGGGAACAGCTGAAGCTTTCTTT
CASSEQGTAEAFF
>.|TRBV18|TRBJ2-5|.
TGTGCCAGCTCACCTACCGGGGCCCGGGGGCAGACCCAGTACTTC
CASSPTGARGQTQYF
>.|TRBV18|TRBJ1-2|.
TGTGCCAGCTCACCACCGGAGCAACAGCGTTATGGCTACACCTTC
CASSPPEQQRYGYTF
>.|TRBV6-5|TRBJ2-4|few
TGTGCCAGCAGTAGGGACGGGGGCCGGGGGGACATTCAGTACTTC
CASSRDGGRGDIQYF
>.|TRBV2|TRBJ2-7|medium-sized
TGTGCCAGCAGTGAGAACAGGGACTCCTACGAGCAGTACTTC
CASSENRDSYEQYF
>TRBD1|TRBV4-1|TRBJ1-2|.
TGCGCCAGCAGCCCACCTCCACGCCGACAGGGCGTCGTCTATGGCTACACCTTC
CASSPPPRRQGVVYGYTF
>.|TRBV29-1|TRBJ1-1|.
TGCAGCGTTGACCTCGACAGTATTGAAGCTTTCTTT
CSVDLDSIEAFF
>.|TRBV18|TRBJ1-1|.
TGTGCCAGCTCACCTGACAGGAAGAACACTGAAGCTTTCTTT
CASSPDRKNTEAFF
>TRBD1|TRBV11-2|TRBJ1-1|.
TGTGCCAGCAGCCGGGGACAGACTAACACTGAAGCTTTCTTT
CASSRGQTNTEAFF
>.|TRBV5-8|TRBJ2-1|.
TGTGCCAGCAGCTTGGTTTTGGGGTCGGGCTCCTACAATGAGCAGTTCTTC
CASSLVLGSGSYNEQFF
>.|TRBV21-1|TRBJ2-7|.
TGTGCCAGCAGCATGGGGAGCTCCTACGAGCAGTACTTC
CASSMGSSYEQYF
>.|TRBV7-8|TRBJ1-1|.
TGTGCCAGCAGCTTAATCTCTAACACTGAAGCTTTCTTT
CASSLISNTEAFF
>.|TRBV5-1|TRBJ1-3|once
TGCGCCAGCAGCCTTGGGGGAGTAACTGGAAACACCATATATTTT
CASSLGGVTGNTIYF
>.|TRBV5-6|TRBJ2-2|.
TGTGCCAGCAGCTCTCTGGGAGAACGAAACACCGGGGAGCTGTTTTTT
CASSSLGERNTGELFF
>.|TRBV28|TRBJ1-1|.
TGTGCCAGCAGCCCTAGGGGGAGGGGGACTGAAGCTTTCTTT
CASSPRGRGTEAFF
>.|TRBV2|TRBJ2-4|.
TGTGCCAGCAGTACGGGGGGCATAAACATTCAGTACTTC
CASSTGGINIQYF
>TRBD1|TRBV25-1|TRBJ1-2|.
TGTGCCAGAGGGGACAGGAGCTATGGCTACACCTTC
CARGDRSYGYTF
>TRBD1|TRBV25-1|TRBJ1-1|.
TGTGCCAGCAGGGGACAGGGGGACACTGAAGCTTTCTTT
CASRGQGDTEAFF
>.|TRBV19|TRBJ1-2|.
TGTGCCAGTAGGCACTCACATCAACGGCAACCAGGCTACACCTTC
CASRHSHQRQPGYTF
>TRBD1|TRBV9|TRBJ2-5|.
TGTGCCAGCAGCATCTCGGGACAGCCTGGTGAGACCCAGTACTTC
CASSISGQPGETQYF
>.|TRBV7-2|TRBJ1-2|.
TGTGCCAGCAGCTTAGCAGGACGAGGAGACACCAACTTC
CASSLAGRGDTNF
>.|TRBV7-9|TRBJ2-4|.
TGTGCCAGCAGCACCGGGTCCGGGGGCAAAAACATTCAGTACTTC
CASSTGSGGKNIQYF
>.|TRBV6-6|TRBJ1-4|few
TGTGCCAGCAGTTACGGGGGAAGTGCAACTAATGAAAAACTGTTTTTT
CASSYGGSATNEKLFF
>.|TRBV7-9|TRBJ2-1|once
TGTGCCAGCAGCCACTCTAGCGTACTCAATGAGCAGTTCTTC
CASSHSSVLNEQFF
>.|TRBV28|TRBJ2-2|once
TGTGCCAGCAGTTTAAGTAGGGCGAACACCGGGGAGCTGTTTTTT
CASSLSRANTGELFF
>.|TRBV4-3|TRBJ1-1|few
TGCGCCAGCAGCCAAGATGCAGGTATGAACACTGAAGCTTTCTTT
CASSQDAGMNTEAFF
>TRBD2|TRBV6-5|TRBJ2-7|.
TGTGCCAGCAGAAAATCTCTAGCGGGGGGATACGAGCAGTACTTC
CASRKSLAGGYEQYF
>.|TRBV28|TRBJ1-2|medium-sized
TGTGCCAGCAGTTTACGCCTTTATGGCTACACCTTC
CASSLRLYGYTF
>.|TRBV11-2|TRBJ1-1|.
TGTGCCAGCAGTTTGAGTCGAGTAGCTTTCTTT
CASSLSRVAFF
>TRBD1|TRBV29-1|TRBJ1-2|once
TGCAGCGTCGACAGGGTGGGGAGTGGCTACACCTTC
CSVDRVGSGYTF
>.|TRBV6-6|TRBJ1-1|.
TGTGCCAGCAGTTACCTGGATTTAGATTTGAACACTGAAGCTTTCTTT
CASSYLDLDLNTEAFF
>.|TRBV6-5|TRBJ1-2|.
TGTGCCAGCAGTCTGGCGCAAGGGGGCTATGGCTACACCTTC
CASSLAQGGYGYTF